This T cell receptor beta chain is from a study of metastatic and nonmetastatic thyroid tumors. On the study more broadly: Repertoires of blood and of tissue (tumor or nodule) from malignant and benign thyroid patients were compared.

A note on this clone: Its target is not known.

As handled by the study authors: Clinicopathological groups supplied CDR3 differences that were used to build a distant-metastasis classifier for papillary thyroid cancer. TCRdb recomputed clones from the PCR reads via MiXCR. In this record, the V and J calls reflect TCRdb's handling and not the investigators' own analysis. The table has roughly 32,000 clones, more than 15% seen once. The CDR3 is made up of 14 amino acids. V gave up 0 bases and J gave up 4 bases, with 11 bases separating them. The germline V gene has CDR1 GTSNPN and CDR2 SVGIG (reference sequence). No treatment had been given to any patient before thyroid surgery. General study points: Malignant thyroid tumors reportedly had TCR beta diversity that was significantly higher than in benign nodules, in blood and tumor.

The gene calls are TRBV30 and TRBJ2-3; D tentatively reads TRBD1 or TRBD2 (5 bases each). Sequencing input: blood. This sequence was found in a female donor with papillary thyroid cancer or a benign thyroid nodule (not recorded which). Some clones in this sample may be carry-over from other donors' samples. The CDR3 here is CAWSVRVGADTQYF. CDR3 DNA: TGTGCCTGGAGTGTCAGGGTCGGGGCAGATACGCAGTATTTT.